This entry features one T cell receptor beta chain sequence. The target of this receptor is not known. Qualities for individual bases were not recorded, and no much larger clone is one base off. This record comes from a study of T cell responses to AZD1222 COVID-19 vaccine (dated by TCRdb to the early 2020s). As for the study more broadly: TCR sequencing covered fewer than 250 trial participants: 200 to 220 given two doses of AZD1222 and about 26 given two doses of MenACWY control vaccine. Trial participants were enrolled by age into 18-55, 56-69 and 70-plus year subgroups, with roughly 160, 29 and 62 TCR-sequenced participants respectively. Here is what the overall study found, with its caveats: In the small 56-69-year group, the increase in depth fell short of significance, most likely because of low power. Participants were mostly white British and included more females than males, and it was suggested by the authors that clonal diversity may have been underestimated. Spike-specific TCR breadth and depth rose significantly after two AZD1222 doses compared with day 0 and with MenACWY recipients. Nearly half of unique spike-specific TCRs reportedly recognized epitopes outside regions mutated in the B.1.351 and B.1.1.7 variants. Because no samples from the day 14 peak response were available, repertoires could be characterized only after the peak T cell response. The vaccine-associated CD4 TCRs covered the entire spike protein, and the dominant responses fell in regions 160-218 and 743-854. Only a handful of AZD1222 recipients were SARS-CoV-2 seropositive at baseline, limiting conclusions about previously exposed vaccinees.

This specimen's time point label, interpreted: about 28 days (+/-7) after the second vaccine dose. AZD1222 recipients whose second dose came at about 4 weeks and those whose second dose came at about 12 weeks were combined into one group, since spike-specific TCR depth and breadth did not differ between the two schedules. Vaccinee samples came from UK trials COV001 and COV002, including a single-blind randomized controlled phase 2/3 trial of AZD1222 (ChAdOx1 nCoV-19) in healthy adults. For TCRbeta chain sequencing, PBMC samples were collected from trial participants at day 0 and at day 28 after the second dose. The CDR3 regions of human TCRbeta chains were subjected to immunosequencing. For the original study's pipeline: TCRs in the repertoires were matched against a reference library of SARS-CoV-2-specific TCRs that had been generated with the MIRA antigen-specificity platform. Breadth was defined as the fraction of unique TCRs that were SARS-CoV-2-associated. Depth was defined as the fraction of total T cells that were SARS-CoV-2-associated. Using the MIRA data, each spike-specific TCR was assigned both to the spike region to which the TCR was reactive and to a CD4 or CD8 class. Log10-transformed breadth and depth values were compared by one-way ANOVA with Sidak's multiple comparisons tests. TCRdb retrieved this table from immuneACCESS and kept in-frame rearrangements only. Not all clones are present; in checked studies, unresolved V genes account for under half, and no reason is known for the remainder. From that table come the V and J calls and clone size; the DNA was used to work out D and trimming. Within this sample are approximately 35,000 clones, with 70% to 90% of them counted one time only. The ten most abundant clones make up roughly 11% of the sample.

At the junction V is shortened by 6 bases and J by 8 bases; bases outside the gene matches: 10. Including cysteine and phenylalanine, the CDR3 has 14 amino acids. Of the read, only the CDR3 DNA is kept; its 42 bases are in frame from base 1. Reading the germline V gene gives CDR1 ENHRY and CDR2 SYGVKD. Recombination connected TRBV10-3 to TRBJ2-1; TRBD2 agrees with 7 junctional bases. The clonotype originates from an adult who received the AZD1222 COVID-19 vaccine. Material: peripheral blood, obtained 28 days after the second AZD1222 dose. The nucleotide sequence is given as TGTGCCATCAGGGGGGACTCCGCGGGGGATGAGCAGTTCTTC. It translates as CAIRGDSAGDEQFF.